This TCR beta chain was sequenced for a study of regulatory T cells in long-lasting Graves disease. The CDR3 covers 17 residues. CDR1 and CDR2 (germline): KGHDR, SFDVKD. Through Arm-PCR of CDR3 regions and iRepertoire HTBI primers, TCR beta libraries were built. TCRdb independently ran MiXCR on the multiplex PCR reads; one entry per CDR3 protein. The sample yields 300,000 to 400,000 distinct CDR3 sequences, 18% seen once. About this clonotype itself: This may be a read error, as it is one base from a much larger clone.

The sample's time point: newly diagnosed GD, antithyroid drugs for less than 3 months. Making the TCR library involved RNA that had been extracted from PBMCs. The TCR was taken from a female donor with Graves disease. The source material was peripheral blood mononuclear cells (PBMCs), sampled at new diagnosis, from a patient treated with antithyroid drugs. The chain joins TRBV24-1 to TRBJ2-3; 9 positions match TRBD2. The CDR3 is CATSEIGGGRATDAQYF. The CDR3 region has the DNA TGTGCCACCAGTGAGATTGGCGGCGGGAGGGCCACAGATGCGCAGTATTTT.